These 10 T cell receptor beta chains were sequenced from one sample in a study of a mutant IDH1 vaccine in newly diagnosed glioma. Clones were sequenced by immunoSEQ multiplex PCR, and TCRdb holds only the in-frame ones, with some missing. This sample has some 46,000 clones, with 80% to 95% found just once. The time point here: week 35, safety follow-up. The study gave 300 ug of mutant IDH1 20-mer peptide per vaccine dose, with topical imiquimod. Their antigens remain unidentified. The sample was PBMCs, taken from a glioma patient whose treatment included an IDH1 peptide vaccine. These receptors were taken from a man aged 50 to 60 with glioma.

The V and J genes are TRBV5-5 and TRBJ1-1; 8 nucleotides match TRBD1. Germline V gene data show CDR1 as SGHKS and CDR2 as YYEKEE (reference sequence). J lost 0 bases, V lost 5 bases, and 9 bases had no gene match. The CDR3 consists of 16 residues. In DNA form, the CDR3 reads TGTGCCAGCAGATTTCGTCCGGACAGGGTGAACACTGAAGCTTTCTTT. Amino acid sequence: CASRFRPDRVNTEAFF. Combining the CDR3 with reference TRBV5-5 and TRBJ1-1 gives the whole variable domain DAGVTQSPTHLIKTRGQQVTLRCSPISGHKSVSWYQQVLGQGPQFIFQYYEKEERGRGNFPDRFSARQFPNYSSELNVNALLLGDSALYLCASRFRPDRVNTEAFFGQGTRLTVV.

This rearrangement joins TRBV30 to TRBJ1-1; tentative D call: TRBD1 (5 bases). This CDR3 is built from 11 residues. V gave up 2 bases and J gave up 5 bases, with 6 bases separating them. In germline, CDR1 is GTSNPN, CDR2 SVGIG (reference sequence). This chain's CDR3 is CAWSQGTEAFF. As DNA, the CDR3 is TGTGCCTGGAGTCAGGGAACTGAAGCTTTCTTT. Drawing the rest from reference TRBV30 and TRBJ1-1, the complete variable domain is SQTIHQWPATLVQPVGSPLSLECTVEGTSNPNLYWYRQAAGRGLQLLFYSVGIGQISSEVPQNLSASRPQDRQFILSSKKLLLSDSGFYLCAWSQGTEAFFGQGTRLTVV.

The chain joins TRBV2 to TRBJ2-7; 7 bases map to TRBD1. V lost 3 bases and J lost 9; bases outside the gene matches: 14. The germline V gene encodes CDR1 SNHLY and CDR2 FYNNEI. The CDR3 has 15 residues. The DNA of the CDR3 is TGTGCCAGCAGTGATCCTAGGACAGGTATCATAGCGCAGTACTTC. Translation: CASSDPRTGIIAQYF.

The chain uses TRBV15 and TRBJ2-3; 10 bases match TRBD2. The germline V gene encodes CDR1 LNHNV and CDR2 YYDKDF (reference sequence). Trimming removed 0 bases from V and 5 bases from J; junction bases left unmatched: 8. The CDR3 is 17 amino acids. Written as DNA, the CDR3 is TGTGCCACCAGCAGAGAGAAGCTAGCGGGAGTCGTAGATACGCAGTATTTT. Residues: CATSREKLAGVVDTQYF.

CDR3 sequence: CASSLVSPGETQYF. In nucleotides, the CDR3 is TGTGCCAGCAGCTTGGTTTCTCCTGGGGAGACCCAGTACTTC. J is TRBJ2-5 and V is TRBV5-6, with D uncertain. The V end was cut by 0 bases, the J end by 5 bases, with 11 bases between. Germline V CDR1 and CDR2: SGHDT, YYEEEE. CDR3 length: 14 amino acids. Full variable domain (outside the CDR3, taken from reference TRBV5-6 and TRBJ2-5): DAGVTQSPTHLIKTRGQQVTLRCSPKSGHDTVSWYQQALGQGPQFIFQYYEEEERQRGNFPDRFSGHQFPNYSSELNVNALLLGDSALYLCASSLVSPGETQYFGPGTRLLVL.

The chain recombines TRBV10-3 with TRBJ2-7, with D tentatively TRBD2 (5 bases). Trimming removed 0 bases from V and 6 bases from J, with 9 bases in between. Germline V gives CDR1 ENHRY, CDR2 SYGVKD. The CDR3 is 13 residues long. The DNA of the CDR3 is TGTGCCATCAGTGAGTCGGGAGTCGGCGAGCAGTACTTC. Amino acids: CAISESGVGEQYF.

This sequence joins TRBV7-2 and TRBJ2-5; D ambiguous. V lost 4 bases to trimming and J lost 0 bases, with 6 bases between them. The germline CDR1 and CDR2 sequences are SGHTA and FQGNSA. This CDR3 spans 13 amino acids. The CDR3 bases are TGTGCCAGCAGCTCTATCAACCAAGAGACCCAGTACTTC. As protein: CASSSINQETQYF.

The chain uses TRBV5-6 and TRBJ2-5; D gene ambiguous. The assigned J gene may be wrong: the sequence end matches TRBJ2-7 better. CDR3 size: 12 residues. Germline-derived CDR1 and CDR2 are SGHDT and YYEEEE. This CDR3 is CASSRWAYEQYF. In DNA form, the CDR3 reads TGTGCCAGCAGCCGCTGGGCCTACGAGCAGTACTTC.

This chain's CDR3 is CASSPLGTGVYEQYF. CDR3 nucleotides: TGTGCCAGCTCACCACTCGGGACAGGGGTCTACGAGCAGTACTTC. J is TRBJ2-7 and V is TRBV18; 10 bases agree with TRBD1. In germline, CDR1 is KGHSH, CDR2 LQKENI. With V trimmed by 1 base and J by 3 bases, 3 bases remained unmatched. CDR3 length: 15 residues.

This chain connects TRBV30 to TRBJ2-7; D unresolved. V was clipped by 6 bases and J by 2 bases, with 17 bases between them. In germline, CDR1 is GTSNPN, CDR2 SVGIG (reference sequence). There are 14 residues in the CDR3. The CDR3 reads CACTQRSSPYEQYF. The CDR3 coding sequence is TGTGCCTGTACGCAGAGATCCTCCCCCTACGAGCAGTACTTC.